One and the same sample provided the 17 T cell receptor beta chains below, sequenced in a study of blood T cell repertoires in COVID-19. Some clones are missing from TCRdb's copy, which holds only in-frame ones; the method was immunoSEQ multiplex PCR. Among roughly 270,000 clones, roughly 80% were seen once, and the ten largest hold about 5%. Sequencing used PBMCs or T cells enriched from blood (not recorded which). These TCRs come from a man aged 40-50 years who had been exposed to COVID-19.

J is TRBJ2-7 and V is TRBV3-1 (or the pseudogene TRBV3-2), with 8 bases matching TRBD2. V dropped 11 bases and J dropped 12; count of bases not matched to a gene: 15. Germline CDR1 reads LGHDT; CDR2 reads YNNKEL (reference sequence). There are 12 residues in the CDR3. The CDR3 reads CAASSSGGTWYF. The CDR3 DNA sequence: TGTGCCGCAAGCTCCTCGGGGGGGACATGGTACTTC.

V and J are TRBV2 and TRBJ1-5; TRBD1 agrees at 7 bases. CDR3 size: 13 residues. The ends lost 8 bases at V and 5 bases at J; junction bases unmatched: 6. From germline, CDR1 is SNHLY and CDR2 FYNNEI. The DNA of the CDR3 is TGTGCCAGCGTTAGGGGGCTCGATCAGCCCCAGCATTTT. Amino acid sequence: CASVRGLDQPQHF.

CDR3 loop: CASRGLAGGPLTDTQYF. The CDR3 DNA sequence: TGTGCCAGCAGGGGACTAGCGGGAGGGCCCCTTACAGATACGCAGTATTTT. This chain joins TRBV27 and TRBJ2-3, with 16 bases lining up with TRBD2. V shed 6 bases and J 3 bases; nucleotides not matched to a gene: 6. CDR1 and CDR2 (germline): MNHEY, SMNVEV (reference sequence). This CDR3 spans 17 amino acids.

J is TRBJ2-7 and V is TRBV20-1; 8 bases align to TRBD1. This CDR3 spans 11 amino acids. J lost 4 bases, V lost 5 bases, and 1 base had no gene match. Germline V gene lookup returns CDR1 DFQATT and CDR2 SNEGSKA (reference sequence). The DNA of the CDR3 is TGCAGTGCTGGACAGGGATACGAGCAGTACTTC. This gives the protein CSAGQGYEQYF.

V is TRBV14 and J is TRBJ2-5; D possibly corresponds to TRBD2 (6 bases). The CDR3 loop spans 14 amino acids. The germline CDR1 and CDR2 sequences are SGHDN and FVKESK. Trimming took off 3 bases at V and 7 bases at J, with 15 bases between the two ends. The CDR3 DNA reads TGTGCCAGCAGCCAGACCCGGGAGCTTTTGACCCAGTACTTC. Amino acids: CASSQTRELLTQYF.

This chain joins TRBV5-6 and TRBJ2-1; 10 bases line up with TRBD2. The V segment lost 0 bases and the J segment 6 bases; nucleotides outside the gene matches: 6. The CDR3 length is 16 residues. Germline values: CDR1 SGHDT, CDR2 YYEEEE. The CDR3 sequence is CASSLAVAGGINEQFF. The CDR3 DNA sequence: TGTGCCAGCAGCTTGGCGGTAGCGGGAGGAATCAATGAGCAGTTCTTC.

The chain couples TRBV18 to TRBJ2-1; 9 nucleotides line up with TRBD1. The CDR3 covers 14 residues. Germline-derived CDR1 and CDR2 are KGHSH and LQKENI. The V gene end was trimmed by 0 bases and the J gene end by 6 bases; junction bases not matched to a gene: 0. The CDR3 loop is CASSPPGQGNEQFF. As DNA, the CDR3 is TGTGCCAGCTCACCACCGGGACAGGGCAATGAGCAGTTCTTC.

The chain links TRBV6-5 to TRBJ1-1, with D tentatively TRBD1 (5 bases). Trimming pared 2 bases from V and 2 bases from J, leaving 9 bases between. Germline V lookup: CDR1 MNHEY, CDR2 SVGAGI. The CDR3 is 14 amino acids. CDR3 residues: CASSYPGHNTEAFF. In DNA form, the CDR3 reads TGTGCCAGCAGTTACCCCGGACACAACACTGAAGCTTTCTTT.

The V gene is TRBV11-2, the J gene TRBJ2-2, with TRBD2 identical over 11 bases. Looked up from germline, CDR1 is SGHAT and CDR2 is FQNNGV. The CDR3 contains 17 residues. V lost 4 bases and J lost 6; bases outside the gene matches: 10. CDR3: CASSWDAGTSGPGELFF. CDR3 DNA sequence: TGTGCCAGCAGCTGGGACGCCGGGACTAGCGGACCCGGGGAGCTGTTTTTT. The complete variable domain, with remaining parts taken from reference TRBV11-2 and TRBJ2-2, reads EAGVAQSPRYKIIEKRQSVAFWCNPISGHATLYWYQQILGQGPKLLIQFQNNGVVDDSQLPKDRFSAERLKGVDSTLKIQPAKLEDSAVYLCASSWDAGTSGPGELFFGEGSRLTVL.

The rearrangement joins TRBV6-2 or TRBV6-3 to TRBJ2-7; 12 bases fit TRBD2. The junction had 11 bases not matched to a gene; V was cut back by 4 bases and J by 7 bases. From germline, CDR1 is MNHEY and CDR2 SVGEGT. The CDR3 spans 16 residues. CDR3 nucleotides: TGTGCCAGCAGTTTTCCCCTAGCGGGAGGGCCGTCAGAGCAGTACTTC. Amino acid sequence: CASSFPLAGGPSEQYF.

The rearrangement uses TRBV18 and TRBJ1-6; D is ambiguous. Between the trimmed V and J ends, which lost 2 bases and 9 bases, there was a span of 11 bases. The CDR3 totals 14 residues. Germline lookup yields CDR1 KGHSH and CDR2 LQKENI. The CDR3 is CASSPELSRSPLHF. DNA of the CDR3: TGTGCCAGCTCACCAGAGCTGTCTCGTTCACCCCTCCACTTT.

V and J are TRBV24-1 and TRBJ1-2; TRBD1 matches 7 bases. Losses at the gene ends were 5 bases for V and 8 bases for J; bases not matched to a gene: 10. Germline CDR1 KGHDR, CDR2 SFDVKD. The CDR3 length is 14 residues. The CDR3 DNA is TGTGCCACCAGTGTCAAAGACAGGGCGGGAGGCTACACCTTC. Its protein product is CATSVKDRAGGYTF.

This chain connects TRBV19 to TRBJ1-4; D gene uncertain. The CDR3 consists of 12 residues. Trimming pared 11 bases from V and 3 bases from J, leaving 10 bases between. Per germline, CDR1 LNHDA and CDR2 SQIVND (reference sequence). This CDR3 is CACRRANEKLFF. The DNA of the CDR3 is TGTGCCTGTCGGAGGGCTAATGAAAAACTGTTTTTT.

This chain joins TRBV7-3 and TRBJ2-5; 10 bases align to TRBD2. Germline CDR1 reads SGHTA; CDR2 reads FQGTGA. The V segment lost 8 bases and the J segment 4 bases; nucleotides outside the gene matches: 4. The CDR3 is made up of 13 amino acids. CDR3 residues: CASSQREGETQYF. CDR3 DNA: TGTGCCAGCTCCCAGCGGGAGGGAGAGACCCAGTACTTC.

This chain links TRBV19 with TRBJ1-3; no reliable D call. Germline CDR1 reads LNHDA; CDR2 reads SQIVND (reference sequence). The CDR3 length is 13 residues. V was shortened by 2 bases and J by 7 bases, with 9 bases between the two germline ends. This CDR3 reads CASSIMGGNTIYF. The DNA of the CDR3 is TGTGCCAGTAGTATAATGGGCGGGAACACCATATATTTT.

The CDR3 nucleotides are TGTGCCACCCGGGGGGATCGCTCCTACGAGCAGTACTTC. Translation: CATRGDRSYEQYF. This chain joins TRBV19 and TRBJ2-7; 7 bases map to TRBD2. Germline V gene lookup returns CDR1 LNHDA and CDR2 SQIVND (reference sequence). The CDR3 contains 13 residues. V shed 10 bases and J 0 bases; nucleotides not matched to a gene: 6. The full variable domain, with the rest looked up from reference TRBV19 and TRBJ2-7, is DGGITQSPKYLFRKEGQNVTLSCEQNLNHDAMYWYRQDPGQGLRLIYYSQIVNDFQKGDIAEGYSVSREKKESFPLTVTSAQKNPTAFYLCATRGDRSYEQYFGPGTRLTVT.

The CDR3 region is CASSLVEADGYTF. CDR3 nucleotides: TGTGCCAGCTCCCTTGTCGAAGCGGACGGCTACACCTTC. The chain uses TRBV18 and TRBJ1-2; D ambiguous. This CDR3 has 13 amino acids. From germline, CDR1 is KGHSH and CDR2 LQKENI. Trimming removed 6 bases at V and 8 bases at J, with 16 bases between.